These 31 T cell receptor beta chains originate from one sample sequenced in a study of tumor-infiltrating lymphocytes in oesophageal squamous cell carcinoma (dated by TCRdb to the mid-2010s). Libraries were prepared through PCR. Sequencer: Illumina HiSeq 2000. TCRdb handled the public reads itself, with Q25 trimming in fastp and clone calling in MiXCR, and kept productive beta chains. Rows with one shared CDR3 protein collapse into an entry with the most common genes and DNA. In this sample the table shows some 15,000 distinct CDR3 sequences, roughly 47% of which occur a single time. The ten most abundant clones make up 40% to 50% of the sample. The sequencing sample was made of blood. The receptors were sampled from a male donor with esophageal squamous cell carcinoma.

By sample fraction, this clonotype is medium-sized. J is TRBJ2-3 and V is TRBV11-3; TRBD2 matches at 9 bases. This CDR3 has 15 amino acids. Germline lookup yields CDR1 SGHNT and CDR2 YENEEA. V shed 5 bases, J shed 6 bases, and the junction held 9 bases outside the gene matches. The CDR3 sequence is CASSPVPGLADTQYF. CDR3 in DNA: TGTGCCAGCAGCCCAGTCCCGGGACTAGCTGATACGCAGTATTTT.

Worth noting for this clonotype: This is likely a read error, given that the CDR3 carries no conserved phenylalanine or tryptophan at its end. The limits of the CDR3 on the DNA are not certain, so only TCRdb's listed CDR3 is given. The chain joins TRBV12-5 to TRBJ2-4; the tabulated D call, TRBD2, remains unverified against the DNA. Including both end residues, the CDR3 is 16 amino acids long. The germline V gene has CDR1 LGHNT and CDR2 FRNRAP. Here the CDR3 reads CASAWTSGSYEQYFGN.

This clonotype has just a few counts. A clone one base away is much larger, so this may be a read error. The J gene is TRBJ2-1, the V gene TRBV12-3 or TRBV12-4, with 13 bases matching TRBD2. The J call may be faulty, since TRBJ2-7 better matches the DNA end. There are 14 residues in the CDR3. The CDR3 spells CASSGLAGAFEQYF. The CDR3 DNA is TGTGCCAGCAGCGGACTAGCGGGAGCGTTTGAGCAGTACTTC.

Ten or more counts support this clonotype. The J gene is TRBJ2-7, the V gene TRBV6-1; TRBD2 agrees at 13 bases. This CDR3 contains 16 residues. The germline gives CDR1 MNHNS, CDR2 SASEGT. J gave up 7 bases and V 2 bases, and 8 bases lay outside the gene matches. The CDR3 here is CASSETSGRAYNEQYF. In DNA form, the CDR3 reads TGTGCCAGCAGTGAAACTAGCGGGAGGGCGTACAATGAGCAGTACTTC.

The J gene is TRBJ2-5, the V gene TRBV10-3, with 7 nucleotides matching TRBD2. The CDR3 is 16 residues long. Per the germline V gene, CDR1 is ENHRY and CDR2 is SYGVKD. J was trimmed by 1 base and V by 2 bases; bases with no gene match: 7. The CDR3 region is CAISESGGGIQETQYF. The DNA of the CDR3 is TGTGCCATCAGTGAGAGCGGCGGGGGTATCCAAGAGACCCAGTACTTC.

The CDR3 DNA sequence: TGTGCCATCAGTGAGAAGGGTGGTATAGCCAACGTCCTGACTTTC. This encodes CAISEKGGIANVLTF. V usage is TRBV10-3 and J usage is TRBJ2-6; D call uncertain. This CDR3 has 15 amino acids. CDR1 is ENHRY and CDR2 is SYGVKD in the germline V gene. V was pared by 2 bases and J by 7 bases, with 12 bases between.

V is TRBV7-2 and J is TRBJ2-4, with D possibly TRBD1 on 6 matching bases. The V end lost 5 bases, the J end lost 4 bases, and 12 bases lay between the germline ends. This CDR3 has 14 amino acids. The germline gives CDR1 SGHTA, CDR2 FQGNSA. CDR3 in DNA: TGTGCCAGCAGCGTAGGCGGACAGAAAAACATTCAGTACTTC. Amino acids: CASSVGGQKNIQYF.

The table lists this clonotype with a few counts. The junction differs from germline at one of its ends, possibly a read error. The V and J genes are TRBV7-6 and TRBJ2-1, with D uncertain. Germline CDR1 reads SGHVS; CDR2 reads FNYEAQ. This CDR3 has 13 residues. This CDR3 reads CASSSGWDNEQFF. For the CDR3, the DNA is TGTGCTAGCAGCTCCGGTTGGGACAATGAGCAGTTCTTC.

This clonotype was recorded many times. J is TRBJ2-2 and V is TRBV11-3; D is unresolved. The CDR3 runs 15 residues. CDR1 SGHNT and CDR2 YENEEA come from the germline V gene. V lost 1 base to trimming and J lost 4 bases, with 10 bases between them. In nucleotides, the CDR3 is TGTGCCAGCAGCTTAGGCCTAGGAGCCACCGGGGAGCTGTTTTTT. Translation gives CASSLGLGATGELFF.

This clonotype has a handful of counts. The gene calls are TRBV5-6 and TRBJ2-7; D is possibly TRBD2 (5 bases). V lost 1 base to trimming and J lost 3 bases, with 14 bases between them. The CDR3 length is 15 residues. The germline gives CDR1 SGHDT, CDR2 YYEEEE. CDR3 sequence (DNA): TGTGCCAGCAGCTTGCTGGGAGCCGAGAGCTACGAGCAGTACTTC. It translates to CASSLLGAESYEQYF. The entire variable domain, with the rest obtained from reference TRBV5-6 and TRBJ2-7, is as follows: DAGVTQSPTHLIKTRGQQVTLRCSPKSGHDTVSWYQQALGQGPQFIFQYYEEEERQRGNFPDRFSGHQFPNYSSELNVNALLLGDSALYLCASSLLGAESYEQYFGPGTRLTVT.

Regarding this clonotype: The CDR3 end shows no conserved phenylalanine or tryptophan, and so a read error is likely. No DNA is shown, since the ends of the CDR3 on it are uncertain; the CDR3 is the one TCRdb lists. The genes are TRBV28 and TRBJ2-5; the D call TRBD1 from the table was never checked on the DNA. The CDR3 extends over 17 residues, inclusive of both ends. CDR1 is MDHEN and CDR2 is SYDVKM in the germline V gene. The CDR3 sequence is CATRGPLGQGWGYTFGS.

This clonotype was recorded a few times. The chain couples TRBV12-3 or TRBV12-4 to TRBJ2-5, with 15 bases lining up with TRBD2. The CDR3 has 15 amino acids. The V gene end was trimmed by 7 bases and the J gene end by 4 bases; junction bases not matched to a gene: 4. The CDR3 sequence is CASTMGLAGGETQYF. Written as DNA, the CDR3 is TGTGCCAGCACTATGGGACTAGCGGGAGGAGAGACCCAGTACTTC.

The chain carries TRBV12-3 or TRBV12-4 and TRBJ2-4; either TRBD1 or TRBD2 may fit D (5 bases each). Gene TRBJ2-5 matches the end of the DNA better, so the J call may be wrong. The CDR3 has 16 amino acids. CDR3 sequence reads: CASSQGVAVVSETQYF. The CDR3 DNA is TGTGCCAGCAGCCAGGGAGTCGCGGTGGTGTCTGAGACCCAGTACTTC.

This clonotype was observed a few times. V usage is TRBV7-2 and J usage is TRBJ2-1, with D unresolved. V dropped 5 bases and J dropped 3 bases, with 14 bases sitting between them. The CDR3 consists of 15 residues. Germline CDR1 reads SGHTA; CDR2 reads FQGNSA. CDR3 sequence reads: CASSLNTDYYNEQFF. The CDR3 DNA follows: TGTGCCAGCAGCCTAAATACAGATTACTACAATGAGCAGTTCTTC.

This sequence joins TRBV7-2 and TRBJ2-5; 7 nucleotides match TRBD1. V lost 1 base to trimming and J lost 4 bases; unmatched junction nucleotides: 3. Germline lookup yields CDR1 SGHTA and CDR2 FQGNSA. The CDR3 runs to 14 residues. The CDR3 sequence: CASSLGPGGETQYF. CDR3 coding DNA: TGTGCCAGCAGCTTAGGCCCAGGGGGAGAGACCCAGTACTTC.

Ten or more counts support this clonotype. Here the CDR3 DNA reads TGTGCCAGCAGCTTTGCTAGCGGCTACAATGAGCAGTTCTTC. Translated, it gives CASSFASGYNEQFF. The chain is built from TRBV11-3 and TRBJ2-1; 7 nucleotides line up with TRBD2. Germline CDR1 is SGHNT and CDR2 is YENEEA. With 3 bases clipped from V and 3 bases from J, the junction kept 2 bases outside the gene matches. This CDR3 has 14 amino acids.

The CDR3 spells CASSLTGGRSYEQYF. The CDR3 DNA follows: TGTGCCAGCAGCTTAACCGGCGGGAGGTCCTACGAGCAGTACTTC. The chain combines TRBV7-3 with TRBJ2-1; 8 positions agree with TRBD2. The end of the DNA aligns better with TRBJ2-7, so the J call may be wrong. Germline CDR1 SGHTA, CDR2 FQGTGA. This CDR3 is built from 15 residues.

About this clonotype itself: At one end the junction does not follow the germline gene, possibly because of a read error. V and J are TRBV11-2 and TRBJ2-1, with 7 positions matching TRBD1. The DNA end favors TRBJ2-7, so the J call may be wrong. The V gene's germline CDR1 is SGHAT and CDR2 FQNNGV. The length of the CDR3 is 17 residues. CDR3 loop: CASSYLWDRPSSYEQYF. The CDR3 bases are TGTGCCAGCAGCTACCTGTGGGACAGACCTAGCTCCTACGAACAGTACTTC.

As concerns this clonotype: The junction departs from the called germline gene at one end, perhaps through a read error. The chain joins TRBV7-8 to TRBJ2-7, with 9 bases fitting TRBD1. The CDR3 is made up of 16 amino acids. Germline CDR1 is SGHVS and CDR2 is FQNEAQ. CDR3 in amino acids: CVSSLEALDRGYEQYF. In DNA form, the CDR3 reads TGTGTCAGCAGCTTAGAAGCCTTGGACAGGGGTTACGAGCAGTACTTT.

On this clonotype itself: The junction differs from germline at one of its ends, possibly a read error. The rearrangement uses TRBV6-1 and TRBJ2-1; perhaps TRBD2 as D (5 bases). This CDR3 region has 13 residues. Germline V gene sequence: CDR1 MNHNS, CDR2 SASEGT. CDR3 region: CASSDHNTGELYF. CDR3 bases: TGTGCCAGCAGTGACCATAACACCGGGGAGCTGTACTTC.

The chain is built from TRBV12-3 or TRBV12-4 and TRBJ2-7; the match to TRBD2 covers 9 bases. The CDR3 runs to 15 residues. Unmatched junction bases numbered 5, after V lost 0 bases and J lost 5 bases. CDR3 residues: CASSLASGRSNEQYF. DNA of the CDR3: TGTGCCAGCAGTTTAGCTAGCGGGAGAAGCAACGAGCAGTACTTC.

Regarding this clonotype: No conserved phenylalanine or tryptophan is present at the end of the CDR3, so a read error is the likely explanation. The DNA is left out, because the CDR3 cannot be placed on it with certainty; the CDR3 is given as TCRdb lists it. The genes are TRBV7-9 and TRBJ2-7; the listed D gene, TRBD1, was not tested against the DNA. Both ends counted, the CDR3 spans 14 residues. The V gene's germline CDR1 is SEHNR and CDR2 FQNEAQ (reference sequence). The CDR3 sequence: CASRGQGYGYTFGS.

The gene calls are TRBV7-8 and TRBJ1-1, with D tentatively TRBD1 (5 bases). CDR1 and CDR2 from the germline V gene are SGHVS and FQNEAQ. The V gene lost 1 base and the J gene lost 3 bases, with 15 bases spanning the gap. The CDR3 is 16 amino acids. CDR3 in amino acids: CASSLGSRGRDTEAFF. In nucleotides, the CDR3 is TGTGCCAGCAGCTTAGGTTCGAGGGGTAGGGACACTGAAGCTTTCTTT.

The CDR3 nucleotides read TGCGCCAGCAGTGAGTCCTTGAACACTGAAGCTTTCTTT. Translating it yields CASSESLNTEAFF. The J gene is TRBJ1-1, the V gene TRBV10-1, with D unresolved. The CDR3 is 13 residues long. Germline V gene sequence: CDR1 WNHNN, CDR2 SYGVQD (reference sequence). V was trimmed by 0 bases and J by 0 bases, leaving 2 bases between them.

The rearrangement uses TRBV7-9 and TRBJ1-1; D unclear. Germline loops: CDR1 SEHNR, CDR2 FQNEAQ (reference sequence). Trimming removed 2 bases from V and 1 base from J, with 5 bases in between. This CDR3 spans 13 amino acids. The chain's CDR3 is CASSLRSNTEAFF. CDR3 bases: TGTGCCAGCAGCTTAAGGTCGAACACTGAAGCTTTCTTT. Together with reference TRBV7-9 and TRBJ1-1, the CDR3 gives the full variable domain: DTGVSQNPRHKITKRGQNVTFRCDPISEHNRLYWYRQTLGQGPEFLTYFQNEAQLEKSRLLSDRFSAERPKGSFSTLEIQRTEQGDSAMYLCASSLRSNTEAFFGQGTRLTVV.

The rearrangement uses TRBV7-2 and TRBJ2-3; D is undetermined. V gave up 5 bases and J gave up 6 bases, with 12 bases separating them. The length of the CDR3 is 13 residues. Looked up from germline, CDR1 is SGHTA and CDR2 is FQGNSA. The CDR3 sequence: CASSPQFGDTQYF. The CDR3 bases are TGTGCCAGCAGCCCCCAATTCGGGGATACGCAGTATTTT.

By sample share, this clonotype is medium-sized. This chain connects TRBV12-3 or TRBV12-4 to TRBJ1-1, with D perhaps TRBD1 (5 bases). V was pared by 0 bases and J by 4 bases, with 12 bases between. CDR3 length: 15 residues. The DNA of the CDR3 is TGTGCCAGCAGTTTAGCGTCAGGGAATCCCACTGAAGCTTTCTTT. Its translation is CASSLASGNPTEAFF.

The genes are TRBV7-9 and TRBJ2-7, with D hard to call. Germline V gives CDR1 SEHNR, CDR2 FQNEAQ (reference sequence). This CDR3 spans 14 amino acids. V gave up 2 bases and J gave up 2 bases, with 10 bases separating them. CDR3 loop: CASSLQTITYEQYF. The CDR3 coding sequence is TGTGCCAGCAGCTTACAGACGATCACCTACGAGCAGTACTTC.

This clonotype was picked up a small number of times. This chain joins TRBV7-2 and TRBJ2-7; D possibly corresponds to TRBD2 (6 bases). The end of the DNA is better explained by TRBJ2-1, so the J call may be wrong. CDR1 is SGHTA and CDR2 is FQGNSA in the germline V gene. CDR3 size: 14 residues. The CDR3 region has the DNA TGTGCCAGCAGCTTATTGGGACTCTACAATGAGCAGTTCTTC. This gives the protein CASSLLGLYNEQFF.

V gene TRBV11-2 combines with J gene TRBJ2-5; 10 bases map to TRBD2. The closer fit of TRBJ2-7 to the DNA end suggests the J call may be wrong. Per germline, CDR1 SGHAT and CDR2 FQNNGV. This CDR3 region has 16 residues. The CDR3 is CASSLGFASGSYEQYF. The DNA for the CDR3 is TGTGCCAGCAGCTTAGGATTTGCTAGCGGGAGCTACGAGCAGTACTTC.

Ten or more counts support this clonotype. A much larger clone lies a single base off, so this may be a read error. J is TRBJ2-1 and V is TRBV7-9, with D perhaps matching TRBD1 (5 bases). CDR3 size: 13 residues. Germline CDR1 SEHNR, CDR2 FQNEAQ (reference sequence). Trimming removed 3 bases at V and 10 bases at J, with 13 bases between. Here the CDR3 reads CASSFDSTYEQFF. The CDR3 DNA is TGTGCCAGCAGCTTTGACAGTACCTACGAGCAGTTCTTC.